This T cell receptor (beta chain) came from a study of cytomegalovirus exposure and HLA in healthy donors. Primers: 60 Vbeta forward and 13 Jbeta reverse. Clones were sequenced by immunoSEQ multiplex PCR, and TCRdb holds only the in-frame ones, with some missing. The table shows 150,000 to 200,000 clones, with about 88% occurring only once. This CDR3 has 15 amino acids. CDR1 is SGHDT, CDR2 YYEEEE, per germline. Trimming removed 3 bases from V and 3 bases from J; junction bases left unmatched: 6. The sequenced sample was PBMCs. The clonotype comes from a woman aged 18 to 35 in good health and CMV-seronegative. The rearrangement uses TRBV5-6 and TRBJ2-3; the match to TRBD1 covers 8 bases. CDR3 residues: CASSSPGQVTDTQYF. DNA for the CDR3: TGTGCCAGCAGCTCCCCGGGACAGGTTACAGATACGCAGTATTTT. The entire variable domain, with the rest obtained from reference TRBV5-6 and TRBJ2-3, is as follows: DAGVTQSPTHLIKTRGQQVTLRCSPKSGHDTVSWYQQALGQGPQFIFQYYEEEERQRGNFPDRFSGHQFPNYSSELNVNALLLGDSALYLCASSSPGQVTDTQYFGPGTRLTVL.